Listed here are 25 T cell receptor beta chains from one sample, sequenced in a study of response to subunit inactivated influenza vaccine. One entry per CDR3 protein, called by TCRdb with MiXCR from the RT-PCR reads. The top ten hold around 6.5% of the sample, which has about 700,000 distinct CDR3 sequences, more than 11% seen once. The sequences come from PBMCs from blood, collected around 15 days before vaccination. The receptors here all came from a man aged 50-60 years who received an inactivated influenza vaccine.

The chain carries TRBV5-1 and TRBJ2-1; D not resolved. The V end lost 3 bases, the J end lost 5 bases, and 12 bases lay between the germline ends. The CDR3 is made up of 14 amino acids. Germline V gene sequence: CDR1 SGHRS, CDR2 YFSETQ. The CDR3 DNA follows: TGCGCCAGCAGCTCGTCGGGCGGACACAATGAGCAGTTCTTC. Its protein product is CASSSSGGHNEQFF.

This clonotype was seen only a few times. V and J are TRBV20-1 and TRBJ1-6, with D perhaps matching TRBD1 (6 bases). The germline V and J ends were trimmed by 6 bases and 7 bases, with 16 bases remaining between them. CDR3 length: 14 amino acids. Germline V gene lookup returns CDR1 DFQATT and CDR2 SNEGSKA (reference sequence). The CDR3 bases are TGCAGTGCAGTGGCCGGGGGGGCCAATTCACCCCTCCACTTT. This sequence encodes CSAVAGGANSPLHF.

This clonotype was picked up a small number of times. The J gene is TRBJ2-3, the V gene TRBV5-6, with D unclear. Germline CDR1 is SGHDT and CDR2 is YYEEEE. Trimming shortened V by 1 base and J by 2 bases, and 14 bases separated the two germline ends. This CDR3 contains 16 residues. This chain's CDR3 is CASSLSVGPYTDTQYF. CDR3 nucleotides: TGTGCCAGCAGCTTGTCGGTCGGACCGTACACAGATACGCAGTATTTT.

This clonotype was seen more than once but under ten times. The V and J genes are TRBV5-1 and TRBJ1-2; D gene uncertain. This CDR3 has 14 residues. Trimming shortened V by 0 bases and J by 2 bases, and 8 bases separated the two germline ends. In germline, CDR1 is SGHRS, CDR2 YFSETQ. CDR3 sequence reads: CASSLGDTNYGYTF. The CDR3 DNA sequence: TGCGCCAGCAGCTTGGGAGACACCAACTATGGCTACACCTTC.

This clonotype has just a few counts. CDR3 sequence (DNA): TGTGCCAGCACCACGGGGGGAGGAAGCCAAGAGACCCAGTACTTC. Protein sequence: CASTTGGGSQETQYF. The chain joins TRBV7-2 to TRBJ2-5, with 7 bases fitting TRBD2. The CDR3 covers 15 residues. The J segment lost 1 base and the V segment lost 7 bases, leaving 9 bases of the junction unmatched. Germline-derived CDR1 and CDR2 are SGHTA and FQGNSA.

This clonotype has just a few counts. This chain uses TRBV2 with TRBJ2-7; possibly TRBD2 for D (6 bases). V gave up 6 bases and J gave up 6 bases, with 15 bases separating them. This CDR3 region has 13 residues. Germline CDR1 SNHLY, CDR2 FYNNEI. CDR3 loop: CASRRGISSEQYF. The CDR3 DNA reads TGTGCCAGCAGACGGGGGATATCTTCCGAGCAGTACTTC.

This clonotype was picked up a small number of times. The CDR3 protein is CASSLAAGHLGNSPLHF. The CDR3 DNA reads TGTGCCAGCAGCTTAGCCGCGGGACACTTGGGGAATTCACCCCTCCACTTT. The V and J genes are TRBV7-2 and TRBJ1-6; TRBD1 might be the D (6 bases). The CDR3 has 17 residues. Trimming shortened V by 0 bases and J by 7 bases, and 16 bases separated the two germline ends. Per germline, CDR1 SGHTA and CDR2 FQGNSA.

This chain joins TRBV24-1 and TRBJ2-1; the match to TRBD2 covers 9 bases. V trimming: 0 bases; J trimming: 10 bases; junction bases outside the gene matches: 9. CDR1 KGHDR and CDR2 SFDVKD come from the germline V gene. The CDR3 totals 16 residues. CDR3 coding DNA: TGTGCCACCAGTGATTTGTCGGGTAGCGGGGGACGGGAGCAGTTCTTC. It translates to CATSDLSGSGGREQFF.

The DNA for the CDR3 is TGTGCCAGCAGCCAAGCCGGGACAGGCACCTACGAGCAGTACTTC. It specifies CASSQAGTGTYEQYF. The V gene is TRBV3-1, the J gene TRBJ2-7; TRBD1 matches 8 bases. This CDR3 has 15 residues. From germline, CDR1 is LGHDT and CDR2 YNNKEL (reference sequence). J was trimmed by 2 bases and V by 1 base; bases with no gene match: 4.

The chain uses TRBV12-3 or TRBV12-4 and TRBJ1-6; D gene uncertain. V dropped 7 bases and J dropped 7 bases, with 17 bases sitting between them. The CDR3 covers 15 residues. The CDR3 here is CASTNNLRRNSPLHF. CDR3 coding DNA: TGTGCCAGCACCAACAATCTTCGACGGAATTCACCCCTCCACTTT.

The sample holds many counts of this clonotype. This chain connects TRBV4-2 to TRBJ2-2; D not resolved. Germline CDR1 is LGHNA and CDR2 is YNFKEQ. Trimming pared 1 base from V and 0 bases from J, leaving 6 bases between. This CDR3 region has 15 residues. CDR3 sequence reads: CASSQVFPNTGELFF. CDR3 sequence (DNA): TGTGCCAGCAGCCAAGTTTTTCCGAACACCGGGGAGCTGTTTTTT.

The chain employs TRBV28 and TRBJ2-1; TRBD1 is a possible D gene (6 bases). Germline V gene sequence: CDR1 MDHEN, CDR2 SYDVKM. V lost 8 bases and J lost 4, with 18 bases in between. The CDR3 loop spans 15 amino acids. CDR3 nucleotides: TGTGCCAGCCAAAAACACGGGACACTTTACAATGAGCAGTTCTTC. Protein product: CASQKHGTLYNEQFF.

The CDR3 DNA follows: TGTGCCAGCAGCGCCCTCGACAGGGGGCTTGGCTACACCTTC. Translated, it gives CASSALDRGLGYTF. The chain has TRBV5-6 and TRBJ1-2; the match to TRBD1 covers 10 bases. The CDR3 is 14 amino acids. Germline V gene sequence: CDR1 SGHDT, CDR2 YYEEEE. With 4 bases clipped from V and 7 bases from J, the junction kept 7 bases outside the gene matches.

The V and J genes are TRBV20-1 and TRBJ2-7, with D uncertain. Germline CDR1 is DFQATT and CDR2 is SNEGSKA (reference sequence). The V and J ends lost 6 bases and 0 bases respectively, with 21 bases between them. The CDR3 runs to 16 residues. CDR3 DNA: TGCAGTGCCACCCCTCTCTTGGACGCGAGCTCCTACGAGCAGTACTTC. Its translation: CSATPLLDASSYEQYF.

This clonotype was observed a handful of times. This chain joins TRBV9 and TRBJ2-3, with 14 bases matching TRBD2. The CDR3 extends over 17 amino acids. With V trimmed by 4 bases and J by 4 bases, 8 bases remained unmatched. From germline, CDR1 is SGDLS and CDR2 YYNGEE. This CDR3 reads CASSPRTSGGPADTQYF. In nucleotides, the CDR3 is TGTGCCAGCAGCCCTCGGACTAGCGGGGGGCCCGCAGATACGCAGTATTTT.

A few counts support this clonotype. The chain is built from TRBV20-1 and TRBJ2-5, with a weak D call TRBD1 (5 bases). V was shortened by 0 bases and J by 4 bases, with 9 bases between the two germline ends. The CDR3 loop spans 13 amino acids. CDR1 DFQATT and CDR2 SNEGSKA come from the germline V gene (reference sequence). This chain's CDR3 is CSARDPGRETQYF. In nucleotides, the CDR3 is TGCAGTGCTAGAGATCCAGGGCGAGAGACCCAGTACTTC.

This rearrangement joins TRBV6-2 or TRBV6-3 to TRBJ2-3, with 9 bases identical to TRBD1. The CDR3 sequence is 15 residues long. CDR1 is MNHEY and CDR2 is SVGEGT in the germline V gene. V dropped 1 base and J dropped 3; count of bases not matched to a gene: 2. CDR3 in amino acids: CASSYWTGDTDTQYF. Written as DNA, the CDR3 is TGTGCCAGCAGTTACTGGACAGGGGATACAGATACGCAGTATTTT.

This clonotype was seen many times. V is TRBV5-1 and J is TRBJ2-2; no reliable D call. The V and J ends lost 0 bases and 5 bases respectively, with 11 bases between them. Germline V CDR1 and CDR2: SGHRS, YFSETQ. The CDR3 sequence is 15 residues long. CDR3: CASSLASGRTGELFF. DNA of the CDR3: TGCGCCAGCAGCTTGGCGTCTGGGCGAACCGGGGAGCTGTTTTTT.

The rearrangement uses TRBV29-1 and TRBJ2-7; TRBD2 agrees at 7 bases. From germline, CDR1 is SQVTM and CDR2 ANQGSEA. V gave up 2 bases and J gave up 4 bases; unmatched junction bases: 5. This CDR3 spans 13 amino acids. In DNA form, the CDR3 reads TGCAGCGTTGAAACGCAGGGAGGGTACGAGCAGTACTTC. Translating gives CSVETQGGYEQYF.

This clonotype occurred a few times. The chain employs TRBV11-2 and TRBJ2-1; 7 positions match TRBD1. J gave up 4 bases and V 5 bases, and 11 bases lay outside the gene matches. The CDR3 sequence is 16 residues long. From germline, CDR1 is SGHAT and CDR2 FQNNGV. The CDR3 DNA reads as TGTGCCAGCAGCCATACGAAAGGGGGCTGGTACAATGAGCAGTTCTTC. It yields the protein CASSHTKGGWYNEQFF. Full variable domain (rest looked up from reference TRBV11-2 and TRBJ2-1): EAGVAQSPRYKIIEKRQSVAFWCNPISGHATLYWYQQILGQGPKLLIQFQNNGVVDDSQLPKDRFSAERLKGVDSTLKIQPAKLEDSAVYLCASSHTKGGWYNEQFFGPGTRLTVL.

The chain carries TRBV3-1 and TRBJ2-2; TRBD2 might be the D (5 bases). Germline V lookup: CDR1 LGHDT, CDR2 YNNKEL (reference sequence). The CDR3 has 14 residues. V lost 4 bases to trimming and J lost 8 bases, with 14 bases between them. CDR3 loop: CASSRGGVRGELFF. In DNA, the CDR3 is TGTGCCAGCAGCCGAGGAGGCGTTCGGGGGGAGCTGTTTTTT.

This clonotype was seen a handful of times. The chain uses TRBV12-3 or TRBV12-4 and TRBJ1-5; D unresolved. This CDR3 contains 15 residues. Deletions cut 6 bases from V and 3 bases from J, with 15 bases between. CDR3 in amino acids: CASSLGHQPNQPQHF. The CDR3 DNA reads TGTGCCAGCAGCCTCGGGCACCAACCCAATCAGCCCCAGCATTTT.

This clonotype has at least ten counts. This rearrangement joins TRBV7-9 to TRBJ2-2; weak D call: TRBD2 (6 bases). Germline assignment: CDR1 SEHNR and CDR2 FQNEAQ (reference sequence). The CDR3 contains 16 residues. Trimming shortened V by 5 bases and J by 2 bases, and 15 bases separated the two germline ends. This CDR3 reads CASSPRGTSNTGELFF. Here the CDR3 DNA reads TGTGCCAGCAGCCCTCGGGGGACCTCAAACACCGGGGAGCTGTTTTTT.

The chain is built from TRBV24-1 and TRBJ2-5; 8 bases agree with TRBD2. The CDR3 extends over 15 amino acids. Germline CDR1 KGHDR, CDR2 SFDVKD. The trim removed 3 bases at V and 5 bases at J, leaving 7 bases unmatched. The CDR3 DNA follows: TGTGCCACCAGTGATACCGGGACTAGACGGGAGACCCAGTACTTC. Its protein product is CATSDTGTRRETQYF.

This clonotype was recorded at least ten times. V and J are TRBV11-2 and TRBJ2-3; no clear D gene. V was clipped by 2 bases and J by 5 bases, with 8 bases between them. There are 13 residues in the CDR3. Germline V lookup: CDR1 SGHAT, CDR2 FQNNGV. The CDR3 region is CASSLSRGDTQYF. In nucleotides, the CDR3 is TGTGCCAGCAGCTTATCCAGAGGAGATACGCAGTATTTT.